These T cell receptor beta chains were read from a single sample in a study of blood T cell repertoires in COVID-19. Libraries were prepared by immunoSEQ multiplex PCR; TCRdb keeps only in-frame clonotypes and omits some of them. The data hold about 250,000 clones, with roughly nine tenths observed a single time. Input material: peripheral blood. The receptors come from a man younger than 30 with active or convalescent COVID-19. The CDR3 runs from the conserved cysteine through the conserved F or W. The D gene is left open where the match is weak. Not every row has a clone size; where given, it reads once, few, many or a size class.

clone size	V gene	J gene	D gene	CDR3 protein	CDR3 DNA
.	TRBV14	TRBJ2-3	.	CASSPYGVTDTQYF	TGTGCCAGCAGCCCATACGGAGTCACAGATACGCAGTATTTT
few	TRBV25-1	TRBJ1-6	.	CASSEWGQSLPLHF	TGTGCCAGCAGTGAATGGGGGCAATCGCTGCCCCTCCACTTT
.	TRBV30	TRBJ2-7	TRBD1	CAWNVKQGGGYEQYF	TGTGCCTGGAACGTTAAACAGGGGGGAGGCTACGAGCAGTACTTC
few	TRBV27	TRBJ2-1	.	CASSWMIANEQFF	TGTGCCAGCAGTTGGATGATAGCCAATGAGCAGTTCTTC
few	TRBV9	TRBJ2-7	TRBD2	CASSLLSGSNYEQYF	TGTGCCAGCAGCTTGTTGAGCGGGAGTAACTACGAGCAGTACTTC
.	TRBV7-9	TRBJ1-3	TRBD1	CASSRDSGNTIYF	TGTGCCAGCAGCCGGGACAGTGGAAACACCATATATTTT
.	TRBV6-1	TRBJ2-2	.	CASSERSSGELFF	TGTGCCAGCAGTGAAAGGAGCTCCGGGGAGCTGTTTTTT
once	TRBV11-2	TRBJ2-7	.	CASSLAGTSRYEQYF	TGTGCCAGCAGCTTAGCCGGTACTAGCCGTTACGAGCAGTACTTC
once	TRBV7-3	TRBJ2-7	TRBD2	CASSPSGSSYEQYF	TGTGCCAGCAGTCCTAGCGGAAGCTCCTACGAGCAGTACTTC
.	TRBV24-1	TRBJ2-7	.	CATWRRDRLRLSEQYF	TGTGCCACCTGGAGGAGGGACCGATTACGCCTTAGCGAGCAGTACTTC
once	TRBV28	TRBJ2-1	TRBD2	CASSGGGRRNEQFF	TGTGCCAGCAGTGGAGGCGGGAGGCGGAATGAGCAGTTCTTC
.	TRBV6-6	TRBJ1-3	TRBD1	CASTRTGDGNTIYF	TGTGCCAGCACCAGAACAGGGGATGGAAACACCATATATTTT
.	TRBV7-9	TRBJ2-6	TRBD1	CATGGQGSSGANVLTF	TGTGCCACCGGCGGACAGGGGAGTTCTGGGGCCAACGTCCTGACTTTC
.	TRBV7-8	TRBJ2-7	.	CASSPSSYEQYF	TGTGCCAGCAGCCCCTCCTCCTACGAGCAGTACTTC
.	TRBV7-2	TRBJ2-3	TRBD2	CASSWPTSGGPTDTQYF	TGTGCCAGCAGCTGGCCCACTTCGGGGGGGCCTACAGATACGCAGTATTTT
once	TRBV28	TRBJ2-1	TRBD2	CASRNLAGVANEQFF	TGTGCCAGCAGGAACCTAGCGGGAGTGGCGAATGAGCAGTTCTTC
once	TRBV9	TRBJ1-1	.	CASSGQVNTEAFF	TGTGCCAGCAGCGGGCAGGTGAACACTGAAGCTTTCTTT
.	TRBV6-1	TRBJ2-2	TRBD2	CASSEALPGLNTGELFF	TGTGCCAGCAGTGAAGCGCTGCCGGGACTAAACACCGGGGAGCTGTTTTTT
.	TRBV7-7	TRBJ2-5	TRBD2	CASSKREGRETQYF	TGTGCTAGCAGTAAGCGGGAGGGCCGGGAGACCCAGTACTTC
few	TRBV9	TRBJ1-3	.	CASSVEPGTGNTIYF	TGTGCCAGCAGCGTAGAACCAGGAACTGGAAACACCATATATTTT
.	TRBV3-1/TRBV3-2	TRBJ1-2	.	CASSQDPTPRYGYTF	TGTGCCAGCAGCCAAGATCCGACACCTCGCTATGGCTACACCTTC
.	TRBV5-1	TRBJ2-4	TRBD2	CASSLSTSGALAKNIQYF	TGCGCCAGCAGCTTGAGTACTAGCGGCGCCCTAGCCAAAAACATTCAGTACTTC
.	TRBV9	TRBJ2-5	TRBD2	CASSVAGTSGGSASGTQYF	TGTGCCAGCAGCGTAGCGGGGACTAGCGGGGGCTCAGCCAGTGGGACCCAGTACTTC
.	TRBV9	TRBJ1-1	TRBD1	CASSAGQGAFF	TGTGCCAGCAGCGCCGGACAGGGCGCTTTCTTT
.	TRBV27	TRBJ1-3	.	CASSLLGGSGNTIYF	TGTGCCAGCAGTTTGTTAGGGGGATCTGGAAACACCATATATTTT
.	TRBV5-1	TRBJ1-2	.	CASSSLPQVNYGYTF	TGCGCCAGCAGCTCGCTGCCACAAGTTAACTATGGCTACACCTTC
.	TRBV12-3/TRBV12-4	TRBJ1-2	TRBD1	CASSGQGTYGYTF	TGTGCCAGCAGTGGACAGGGTACCTATGGCTACACCTTC
once	TRBV2	TRBJ2-2	TRBD2	CASSAGGGRTGELFF	TGTGCCAGCAGTGCAGGCGGGGGTAGGACCGGGGAGCTGTTTTTT
.	TRBV4-1	TRBJ1-2	TRBD1	CASSSRNRGYGYTF	TGCGCCAGCAGCTCCCGGAACAGGGGGTATGGCTACACCTTC
.	TRBV19	TRBJ2-1	.	CASSADWVRSYNEQFF	TGTGCCAGTAGTGCCGACTGGGTTCGCTCCTACAATGAGCAGTTCTTC
.	TRBV5-1	TRBJ2-4	TRBD2	CASSSGTSEAKNIQYF	TGCGCCAGCAGCTCGGGGACTAGCGAGGCCAAAAACATTCAGTACTTC
.	TRBV28	TRBJ1-1	.	CASSLGVTYASEAFF	TGTGCCAGCAGTTTAGGAGTAACTTATGCATCTGAAGCTTTCTTT
.	TRBV30	TRBJ1-2	TRBD1	CAWSGQGATNYGYTF	TGTGCCTGGAGTGGACAGGGGGCTACCAACTATGGCTACACCTTC
.	TRBV19	TRBJ1-5	.	CASSPWDSDHQPQHF	TGTGCCAGTAGTCCTTGGGACTCAGATCATCAGCCCCAGCATTTT
.	TRBV28	TRBJ2-7	.	CASTEATGSIYEQYF	TGTGCCAGCACGGAGGCCACAGGGAGTATCTACGAGCAGTACTTC
once	TRBV27	TRBJ2-5	.	CASSRTLRRQETQYF	TGTGCCAGCAGTAGGACATTACGACGCCAAGAGACCCAGTACTTC
.	TRBV5-6	TRBJ2-7	TRBD1	CASSLTGTGKILLEQYF	TGTGCCAGCAGCCTAACCGGGACAGGGAAGATCCTCCTTGAGCAGTACTTC
.	TRBV27	TRBJ2-1	TRBD2	CASSSGLAGGPAYNEQFF	TGTGCCAGCAGTTCGGGACTAGCGGGAGGGCCCGCCTACAATGAGCAGTTCTTC
.	TRBV6-5	TRBJ1-1	TRBD1	CASSYYQGAEAFF	TGTGCCAGCAGTTACTATCAGGGGGCTGAAGCTTTCTTT
.	TRBV4-3	TRBJ2-1	TRBD2	CASSQDLSGGAREQFF	TGCGCCAGCAGCCAAGATCTTAGCGGGGGGGCCAGAGAGCAGTTCTTC
.	TRBV6-5	TRBJ1-5	.	CASSLIQNQPQHF	TGTGCCAGCAGCCTCATCCAGAATCAGCCCCAGCATTTT